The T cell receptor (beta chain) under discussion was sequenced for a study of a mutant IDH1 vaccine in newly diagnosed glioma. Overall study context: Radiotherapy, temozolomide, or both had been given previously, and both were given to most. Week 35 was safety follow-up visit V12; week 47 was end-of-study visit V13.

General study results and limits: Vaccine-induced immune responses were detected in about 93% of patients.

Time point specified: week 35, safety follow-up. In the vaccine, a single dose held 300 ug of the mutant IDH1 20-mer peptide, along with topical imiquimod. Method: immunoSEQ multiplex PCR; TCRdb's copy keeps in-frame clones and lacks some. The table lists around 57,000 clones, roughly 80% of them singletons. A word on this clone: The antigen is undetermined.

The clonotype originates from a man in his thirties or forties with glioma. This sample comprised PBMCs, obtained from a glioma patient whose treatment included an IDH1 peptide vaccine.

The CDR3 here is CASSGRTPEGEKLFF. DNA of the CDR3: TGTGCCAGCAGTGGACGTACTCCAGAAGGTGAAAAACTGTTTTTT. This chain uses TRBV6-1 with TRBJ1-4; D unclear. Germline V gene sequence: CDR1 MNHNS, CDR2 SASEGT. V shed 4 bases and J shed 7 bases, with 16 bases lying between them. There are 15 residues in the CDR3.